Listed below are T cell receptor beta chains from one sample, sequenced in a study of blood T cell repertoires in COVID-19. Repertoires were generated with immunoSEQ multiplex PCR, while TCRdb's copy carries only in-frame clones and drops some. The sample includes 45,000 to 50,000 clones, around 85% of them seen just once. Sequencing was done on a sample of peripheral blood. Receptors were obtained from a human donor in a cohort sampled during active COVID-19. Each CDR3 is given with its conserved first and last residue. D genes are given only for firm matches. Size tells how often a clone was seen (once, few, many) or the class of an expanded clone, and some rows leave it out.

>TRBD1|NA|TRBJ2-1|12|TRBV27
TGTGCCAGCAGAACAGGGGGCAGTGAGCAGTTCTTC
CASRTGGSEQFF
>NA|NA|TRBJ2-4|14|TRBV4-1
TGCGCCAGCAGCCAGGCAGGAGCCAAAAACATTCAGTACTTC
CASSQAGAKNIQYF
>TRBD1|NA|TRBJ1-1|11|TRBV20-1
TGCAGTGCTACAGGGGGCACTGAAGCTTTCTTT
CSATGGTEAFF
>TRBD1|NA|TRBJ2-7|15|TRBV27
TGTGCCAGCAGTCCCCGGACGACAGGGACCTACGAGCAGTACTTC
CASSPRTTGTYEQYF
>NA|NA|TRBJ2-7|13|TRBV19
TGTGCCAGTAGTAAGGAGGATGCCTACGAGCAGTACTTC
CASSKEDAYEQYF
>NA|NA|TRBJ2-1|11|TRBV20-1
TGCAGTGCTGAGACCTACAATGAGCAGTTCTTC
CSAETYNEQFF
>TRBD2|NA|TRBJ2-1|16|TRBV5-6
TGTGCCAGCAGCTCCGTTCTAGCGGGGGGGCCGGATGAGCAGTTCTTC
CASSSVLAGGPDEQFF
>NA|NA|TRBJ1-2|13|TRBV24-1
TGTGCCACCAGTGATTCGGCAGGGCGCGGCTACACCTTC
CATSDSAGRGYTF
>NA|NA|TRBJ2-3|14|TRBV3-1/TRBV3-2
TGTGCCAGCCGATCGCGGGGAAGCACAGATACGCAGTATTTT
CASRSRGSTDTQYF
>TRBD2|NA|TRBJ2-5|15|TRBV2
TGTGCCAGCAGTGTAGGTGGGGGGGTTCAAGAGACCCAGTACTTC
CASSVGGGVQETQYF
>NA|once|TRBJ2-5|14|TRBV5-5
TGTGCCAGCAGCTTGGGCCTACCCGGGAAGACCCAGTACTTC
CASSLGLPGKTQYF
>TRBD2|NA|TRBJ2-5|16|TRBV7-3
TGTGCCAGCAGCCGCCGGCGGGGGGGCCAGGGAGAGACCCAGTACTTC
CASSRRRGGQGETQYF
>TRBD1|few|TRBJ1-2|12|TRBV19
TGTGCCAGTACCCAGGGGGCTACTGGCTACACCTTC
CASTQGATGYTF
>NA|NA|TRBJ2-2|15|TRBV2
TGTGCCACCCCAAAAGGCACCCCGGGGACCGGGGAGCTGTTTTTT
CATPKGTPGTGELFF
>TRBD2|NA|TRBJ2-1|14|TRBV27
TGTGCCAGCAGTTTATCCCACGGGGGGGTTGAGCAGTTCTTC
CASSLSHGGVEQFF
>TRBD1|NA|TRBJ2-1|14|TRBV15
TGTGCCACCAGCAGAGATACAGGGGGGAATGAGCAGTTCTTC
CATSRDTGGNEQFF
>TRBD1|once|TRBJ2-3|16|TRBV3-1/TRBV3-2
TGTGCCAGCAGCCAAGCCGGGACAGGGGTCACAGATACGCAGTATTTT
CASSQAGTGVTDTQYF